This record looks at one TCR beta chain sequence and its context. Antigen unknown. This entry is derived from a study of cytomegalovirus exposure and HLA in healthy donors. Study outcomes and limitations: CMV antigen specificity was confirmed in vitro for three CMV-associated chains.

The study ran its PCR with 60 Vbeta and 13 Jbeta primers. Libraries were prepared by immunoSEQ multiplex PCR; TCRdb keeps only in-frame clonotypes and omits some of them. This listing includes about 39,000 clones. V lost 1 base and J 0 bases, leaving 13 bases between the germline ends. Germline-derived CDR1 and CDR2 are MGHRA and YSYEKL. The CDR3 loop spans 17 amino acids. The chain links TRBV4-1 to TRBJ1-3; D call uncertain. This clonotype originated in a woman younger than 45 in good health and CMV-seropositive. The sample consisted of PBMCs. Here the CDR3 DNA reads TGCGCCAGCAGCCAAGTCCGGCTGATAGCCTCTGGAAACACCATATATTTT. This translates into CASSQVRLIASGNTIYF.